The rows below give T cell receptor beta chains drawn from one sample of a study of tumor-infiltrating lymphocytes in localized non-small cell lung cancer. Method: immunoSEQ multiplex PCR; TCRdb's copy keeps in-frame clones and lacks some. The sample contains under 35,000 clones, 75% to 90% of which appear only once. The sequenced material came from lung tumor tissue. The receptors come from a human donor with non-small cell lung cancer. The CDR3 runs from the conserved cysteine through the conserved F or W. The D gene is left open where the match is weak. Some rows mark clone size as missing; the rest say once, few, many or name a class of expanded clone.

NA | NA | TRBJ1-6 | 14 | TRBV4-3 | CASSQDRQPGTLHF | TGCGCCAGCAGCCAAGATAGACAGCCCGGAACCCTCCACTTT
TRBD1 | NA | TRBJ2-7 | 13 | TRBV4-3 | CASSNGQGGEQYF | TGCGCCAGCAGCAACGGACAGGGAGGCGAGCAGTACTTC
NA | once | TRBJ2-3 | 16 | TRBV5-4 | CASSPNPDIRGDTQYF | TGTGCCAGCAGCCCCAATCCGGACATTAGGGGAGATACGCAGTATTTT
NA | NA | TRBJ2-1 | 16 | TRBV5-6 | CASSLSVQAPYNEQFF | TGTGCCAGCAGCTTGTCCGTTCAGGCCCCTTACAATGAGCAGTTCTTC
TRBD2 | NA | TRBJ2-5 | 15 | TRBV7-9 | CASSFAGGGQETQYF | TGTGCCAGCAGCTTTGCTGGGGGGGGCCAAGAGACCCAGTACTTC
TRBD1 | once | TRBJ2-1 | 15 | TRBV5-4 | CASSLERGGNNEQFF | TGTGCCAGCAGCTTGGAACGAGGGGGCAATAATGAGCAGTTCTTC
NA | NA | TRBJ1-5 | 13 | TRBV21-1 | CASNRDRDQPQHF | TGTGCCAGCAACCGGGACAGGGACCAGCCCCAGCATTTT
TRBD1 | NA | TRBJ1-5 | 19 | TRBV23-1 | CASSQSKGTGEDSNQPQHF | TGCGCCAGCAGTCAATCGAAGGGGACAGGGGAGGATAGCAATCAGCCCCAGCATTTT
NA | NA | TRBJ1-1 | 14 | TRBV11-2 | CASSLEEGSTEAFF | TGTGCCAGCAGCTTAGAAGAGGGATCCACTGAAGCTTTCTTT
TRBD1 | NA | TRBJ1-6 | 14 | TRBV5-4 | CASSWNTGVSPLHF | TGTGCCAGCAGCTGGAACACAGGGGTCTCACCCCTCCACTTT
NA | NA | TRBJ2-3 | 15 | TRBV4-3 | CASSQGEGGGDTQYF | TGCGCCAGCAGCCAAGGGGAGGGGGGCGGAGATACGCAGTATTTT
NA | large | TRBJ2-4 | 13 | TRBV19 | CASSMDISNIQYF | TGTGCCAGTAGTATGGACATTTCAAACATTCAGTACTTC
TRBD1 | NA | TRBJ1-4 | 15 | TRBV28 | CASSLPGTGHEKLFF | TGTGCCAGCAGTCTACCCGGGACAGGGCATGAAAAACTGTTTTTT
NA | NA | TRBJ1-6 | 14 | TRBV9 | CASSVAQQNSPLHF | TGTGCCAGCAGCGTCGCACAGCAAAATTCACCCCTCCACTTT
NA | once | TRBJ1-2 | 12 | TRBV2 | CASSRDNYGYTF | TGTGCCAGCAGCCGGGACAACTATGGCTACACCTTC
TRBD1 | NA | TRBJ1-6 | 14 | TRBV7-2 | CASSDRQGNSPLHF | TGTGCCAGCAGCGATCGACAGGGTAATTCACCCCTCCACTTT
NA | NA | TRBJ1-6 | 14 | TRBV7-6 | CASSLVRGGSPLHF | TGTGCCAGCAGCTTAGTCAGGGGAGGGTCACCCCTCCACTTT
NA | NA | TRBJ1-1 | 12 | TRBV29-1 | CSVYVVNTEAFF | TGCAGCGTTTACGTGGTGAACACTGAAGCTTTCTTT
NA | NA | TRBJ1-5 | 14 | TRBV30 | CAWSVDNSNQPQHF | TGTGCCTGGAGTGTGGATAATAGCAATCAGCCCCAGCATTTT
NA | NA | TRBJ1-5 | 18 | TRBV19 | CASSMNHLWGESNQPQHF | TGTGCCAGTAGTATGAACCACCTGTGGGGCGAAAGCAATCAGCCCCAGCATTTT
TRBD1 | NA | TRBJ1-5 | 16 | TRBV19 | CASSPAHEGARQPQHF | TGTGCCAGTAGTCCCGCCCACGAGGGGGCTAGGCAGCCCCAGCATTTT
NA | NA | TRBJ1-4 | 11 | TRBV20-1 | CSAERGGELFF | TGCAGTGCCGAACGAGGGGGGGAACTGTTTTTT
NA | NA | TRBJ2-5 | 16 | TRBV30 | CAWVLGGGGRLQTQYF | TGTGCCTGGGTCCTTGGTGGGGGGGGCCGTCTTCAGACCCAGTACTTC
TRBD2 | few | TRBJ2-7 | 14 | TRBV19 | CASSMRLAGSEQYF | TGTGCCAGTAGTATGCGGCTAGCGGGGTCCGAGCAGTACTTC
TRBD1 | NA | TRBJ2-7 | 15 | TRBV30 | CASTNPGTGAYEQYF | TGTGCCTCAACAAATCCCGGGACAGGGGCCTACGAGCAGTACTTC
NA | NA | TRBJ1-3 | 17 | TRBV18 | CASSPEGRSFSGNTIYF | TGTGCCAGCTCACCGGAGGGACGGTCGTTCTCTGGAAACACCATATATTTT
NA | NA | TRBJ1-2 | 13 | TRBV7-2 | CASSLDGIGGYTF | TGTGCCAGCAGCTTAGATGGGATTGGAGGCTACACCTTC
TRBD1 | NA | TRBJ1-2 | 14 | TRBV27 | CASSRQGAGYGYTF | TGTGCCAGCAGCAGACAGGGGGCTGGATATGGCTACACCTTC
NA | NA | TRBJ2-6 | 16 | TRBV4-3 | CASSQMGGGGANVLTF | TGCGCCAGCAGCCAGATGGGGGGAGGTGGGGCCAACGTCCTGACTTTC
NA | NA | TRBJ1-1 | 13 | TRBV5-8 | CASSRAGNTEAFF | TGTGCCAGCAGCCGGGCGGGGAACACTGAAGCTTTCTTT
NA | NA | TRBJ2-7 | 11 | TRBV28 | CASPEGGEQYF | TGTGCCAGCCCGGAAGGTGGGGAGCAGTACTTC
NA | NA | TRBJ1-3 | 16 | TRBV9 | CASSRQAEGSGNTIYF | TGTGCCAGCAGTCGACAGGCCGAGGGCTCTGGAAACACCATATATTTT
NA | NA | TRBJ1-1 | 12 | TRBV6-1 | CASSPGYTEAFF | TGTGCCAGCAGCCCAGGGTACACTGAAGCTTTCTTT
NA | NA | TRBJ1-1 | 15 | TRBV6-1 | CASSMSPGVNTEAFF | TGTGCCAGCAGTATGAGTCCAGGGGTGAACACTGAAGCTTTCTTT
NA | once | TRBJ1-2 | 13 | TRBV30 | CAWSPDIRAGYTF | TGTGCCTGGAGTCCCGACATACGGGCAGGCTACACCTTC
TRBD1 | NA | TRBJ2-7 | 13 | TRBV6-6 | CASRRPGQDEQYF | TGTGCCAGCAGGCGACCGGGACAGGACGAGCAGTACTTC
NA | NA | TRBJ2-2 | 15 | TRBV29-1 | CSVSLWDSSTGELFF | TGCAGCGTTTCGTTATGGGACTCAAGCACCGGGGAGCTGTTTTTT
TRBD1 | once | TRBJ1-2 | 15 | TRBV4-2 | CASSNRDRDNYGYTF | TGTGCCAGCAGCAACCGGGACAGGGATAACTATGGCTACACCTTC
TRBD1 | NA | TRBJ1-4 | 15 | TRBV5-6 | CASSQGQGYNEKLFF | TGTGCCAGCAGCCAGGGACAGGGGTATAATGAAAAACTGTTTTTT
NA | NA | TRBJ2-1 | 11 | TRBV20-1 | CSVGGSIEQFF | TGCAGTGTGGGGGGTTCTATTGAGCAGTTCTTC
NA | few | TRBJ2-2 | 13 | TRBV7-2 | CASSPRGTGELFF | TGTGCCAGCAGCCCTCGAGGGACCGGGGAGCTGTTTTTT
NA | NA | TRBJ1-5 | 15 | TRBV2 | CATSLTGNRDQPQHF | TGTGCCACCAGCCTAACAGGGAATCGGGATCAGCCCCAGCATTTT
TRBD1 | NA | TRBJ1-1 | 15 | TRBV5-1 | CASSPRDRGDTEAFF | TGCGCCAGCAGCCCCCGGGACAGGGGTGACACTGAAGCTTTCTTT
TRBD2 | NA | TRBJ2-5 | 17 | TRBV11-3 | CASSLGPRGGAWETQYF | TGTGCCAGCAGCTTAGGCCCGCGCGGGGGGGCCTGGGAGACCCAGTACTTC
TRBD2 | NA | TRBJ2-5 | 15 | TRBV4-1 | CASREAGRAQETQYF | TGCGCCAGCAGAGAAGCGGGGCGGGCTCAAGAGACCCAGTACTTC
TRBD2 | NA | TRBJ2-1 | 15 | TRBV9 | CASSAGLAGGVEQFF | TGTGCCAGCAGCGCCGGACTAGCGGGGGGGGTTGAGCAGTTCTTC
NA | NA | TRBJ1-1 | 11 | TRBV19 | CASRGNTEAFF | TGTGCCAGCAGGGGTAACACTGAAGCTTTCTTT
TRBD2 | NA | TRBJ2-5 | 17 | TRBV9 | CASSWGGLGNRPETQYF | TGTGCCAGCAGCTGGGGGGGACTCGGTAATCGCCCAGAGACCCAGTACTTC
TRBD2 | NA | TRBJ2-2 | 13 | TRBV5-1 | CATTLGGIGELFF | TGCGCCACCACCCTCGGGGGGATCGGGGAGCTGTTTTTT
NA | few | TRBJ1-1 | 17 | TRBV19 | CASSIPLQYRVNTEAFF | TGTGCCAGTAGTATCCCGTTGCAGTACCGGGTGAACACTGAAGCTTTCTTT
NA | few | TRBJ2-2 | 12 | TRBV6-1 | CASSWNTGELFF | TGTGCCAGCAGTTGGAACACCGGGGAGCTGTTTTTT
NA | NA | TRBJ1-5 | 14 | TRBV7-2 | CASSLRPSNQPQHF | TGTGCCAGCAGCTTAAGACCGAGCAATCAGCCCCAGCATTTT
NA | NA | TRBJ2-5 | 13 | TRBV14 | CASSQDVGETQYF | TGTGCCAGCAGCCAAGATGTAGGAGAGACCCAGTACTTC
NA | NA | TRBJ2-5 | 13 | TRBV19 | CASSTTRTETQYF | TGTGCCAGTAGTACGACTAGGACAGAGACCCAGTACTTC